Below, 23 T cell receptor beta chains from the same sample are listed, as sequenced in a study of shared clonotypes between healthy human individuals. Clones were sequenced by immunoSEQ multiplex PCR, and TCRdb holds only the in-frame ones, with some missing. This table has approximately 2,200,000 clones, roughly 91% appearing once. As defined, naive CD8 cells were CD45RO-negative and positively selected for CCR7, with terminally differentiated effector memory CD45RA+ cells excluded. The sequencing input was naive CD8+ T cells from PBMCs. These receptors were taken from a man younger than 35 in good health. Some clones in this sample may be carry-over from other donors' samples.

The chain links TRBV5-1 to TRBJ2-7; D might be TRBD1 or TRBD2, each matching 5 bases. The CDR3 is 14 amino acids. Trimming pared 4 bases from V and 2 bases from J, leaving 13 bases between. The germline CDR1 and CDR2 sequences are SGHRS and YFSETQ. Written as DNA, the CDR3 is TGCGCCAGCAGCAGCCGGGACGTTCCCTACGAGCAGTACTTC. This sequence encodes CASSSRDVPYEQYF.

Of note for this clone: Additional DNA sequences in this sample encode the identical CDR3. The chain employs TRBV9 and TRBJ2-3; D not resolved. Germline V lookup: CDR1 SGDLS, CDR2 YYNGEE. This CDR3 comprises 12 residues. Deletions cut 5 bases from V and 2 bases from J, with 6 bases between. CDR3 amino acids: CASRGDTDTQYF. CDR3 coding DNA: TGTGCCAGCAGGGGTGACACAGATACGCAGTATTTT.

Written as DNA, the CDR3 is TGTGCCAGCAGCTTCTCGCGGGAGGCGTATGGGACCCAGTACTTC. Amino acids: CASSFSREAYGTQYF. The chain carries TRBV7-9 and TRBJ2-5; 8 nucleotides match TRBD2. The CDR3 is 15 amino acids. After removal of 3 bases from V and 7 bases from J, the junction contained 10 bases not matched to a gene. Germline CDR1 reads SEHNR; CDR2 reads FQNEAQ (reference sequence).

The chain joins TRBV7-9 to TRBJ1-3, with D tentatively TRBD1 (5 bases). Between the trimmed V and J ends, which lost 5 bases and 5 bases, there was a span of 19 bases. The germline gives CDR1 SEHNR, CDR2 FQNEAQ (reference sequence). CDR3 length: 16 residues. The DNA of the CDR3 is TGTGCCAGCAGCACCAACCTGGGGGGGGTCAGAAACACCATATATTTT. The encoded protein is CASSTNLGGVRNTIYF.

Notes on this clone: A much larger clone lies a single base off, so this may be a read error. This sample also contains other DNA sequences that code for the same CDR3. The chain couples TRBV27 to TRBJ1-5, with TRBD1 identical over 10 bases. The V gene end was trimmed by 4 bases and the J gene end by 4 bases; junction bases not matched to a gene: 1. This CDR3 has 14 residues. CDR1 is MNHEY, CDR2 SMNVEV, per germline (reference sequence). The CDR3 bases are TGTGCCAGCAGTTGGACAGGGGGAAATCAGCCCCAGCATTTT. Residues: CASSWTGGNQPQHF.

A word on this clone: The same CDR3 can be traced to other DNA sequences in this sample. The chain employs TRBV2 and TRBJ1-1; a possible D gene is TRBD1 (5 bases). Trimming left V 6 bases short and J 4 bases short, with 6 bases between. Germline V gene lookup returns CDR1 SNHLY and CDR2 FYNNEI. CDR3 length: 11 amino acids. This CDR3 reads CASRGGTEAFF. In DNA form, the CDR3 reads TGTGCCAGCAGGGGGGGCACTGAAGCTTTCTTT.

This clone was seen only a few times. The chain links TRBV2 to TRBJ1-1; 8 bases are shared with TRBD1. CDR1 and CDR2 (germline): SNHLY, FYNNEI. The trim removed 3 bases at V and 4 bases at J, leaving 4 bases unmatched. This CDR3 region has 14 residues. CDR3 amino acids: CASSDGQGFTEAFF. CDR3 sequence (DNA): TGTGCCAGCAGTGATGGACAGGGCTTCACTGAAGCTTTCTTT.

A single count supports this clone. This chain uses TRBV5-5 with TRBJ2-7, with D tentatively TRBD1 (7 bases). Germline CDR1 and CDR2: SGHKS and YYEKEE (reference sequence). Trimming removed 0 bases at V and 3 bases at J, with 10 bases between. This CDR3 comprises 14 residues. CDR3 region: CASSLGQGLYEQYF. The CDR3 coding sequence is TGTGCCAGCAGCTTGGGACAGGGACTCTACGAGCAGTACTTC.

The chain employs TRBV5-4 and TRBJ2-7; no clear D gene. There are 15 residues in the CDR3. Germline-derived CDR1 and CDR2 are SGHNT and YYREEE (reference sequence). The V gene lost 2 bases and the J gene lost 4 bases, with 16 bases spanning the gap. The CDR3 nucleotides are TGTGCCAGCAGCTTCGACACCCGGGTAGGATACGAGCAGTACTTC. Protein sequence: CASSFDTRVGYEQYF.

This clone has only a few counts. The chain joins TRBV23-1 to TRBJ1-1; the D is unclear. TRBV23-1 is an ORF; its function is uncertain. Trimming took off 6 bases at V and 5 bases at J, with 7 bases between the two ends. The CDR3 has 11 residues. The CDR3: CASSPRTEAFF. The CDR3, as DNA: TGCGCCAGCAGCCCTAGGACTGAAGCTTTCTTT.

This chain connects TRBV28 to TRBJ2-7; no firm D call. This CDR3 has 12 residues. Per germline, CDR1 MDHEN and CDR2 SYDVKM. V shed 2 bases and J shed 6 bases, with 8 bases lying between them. The CDR3 spells CASSLGLLEQYF. DNA for the CDR3: TGTGCCAGCAGTTTAGGCTTACTCGAGCAGTACTTC.

The chain links TRBV6-5 to TRBJ2-5; D perhaps matches TRBD1 (8 bases). Trimming cost V 4 bases and J 5 bases, with 14 bases left between them. CDR1 and CDR2 from the germline V gene are MNHEY and SVGAGI. The CDR3 consists of 14 residues. The CDR3 coding sequence is TGTGCCAGCAGTTCCGGACAGGGAGGGGAGACCCAGTACTTC. Residues: CASSSGQGGETQYF.

The CDR3 reads CASSFLVSDEQYF. The CDR3 nucleotides read TGTGCCAGCAGCTTCCTAGTATCTGACGAGCAGTACTTC. The V gene is TRBV7-6, the J gene TRBJ2-7; D remains ambiguous. Trimming cost V 3 bases and J 5 bases, with 11 bases left between them. Germline CDR1 reads SGHVS; CDR2 reads FNYEAQ. The CDR3 covers 13 residues.

The rearrangement joins TRBV12-5 to TRBJ1-1, with a weak D call TRBD1 (6 bases). Deletions cut 7 bases from V and 4 bases from J, with 16 bases between. Germline-derived CDR1 and CDR2 are LGHNT and FRNRAP. The CDR3 spans 14 residues. The CDR3 here is CASVPDRTLTEAFF. The CDR3 DNA reads TGTGCTAGTGTCCCCGACAGGACTCTCACTGAAGCTTTCTTT.

Note on this clone: One junction end does not reproduce the germline sequence, and a read error may be involved. The chain employs TRBV27 and TRBJ2-7; TRBD2 aligns across 9 bases. CDR1 is MNHEY, CDR2 SMNVEV, per germline (reference sequence). The CDR3 totals 16 residues. In DNA, the CDR3 is TGTGTCAGCAGCGTACATAGTAGCGGGAGCTCCTACGAGCAGTACTTC. This translates into CVSSVHSSGSSYEQYF.

The gene calls are TRBV19 and TRBJ2-1; 11 bases match TRBD2. Trimming removed 6 bases from V and 3 bases from J; junction bases left unmatched: 7. Germline CDR1 is LNHDA and CDR2 is SQIVND (reference sequence). The CDR3 sequence is 16 residues long. The CDR3 DNA reads TGTGCCAGTAGCACCTTAGCGGGAGGGTTCTACAATGAGCAGTTCTTC. It yields the protein CASSTLAGGFYNEQFF.

The chain's CDR3 is CASHGFTEAFF. Here the CDR3 DNA reads TGTGCCAGCCACGGGTTCACTGAAGCTTTCTTT. This chain joins TRBV6-6 and TRBJ1-1; D is unresolved. Germline V gives CDR1 MNHNY, CDR2 SVGAGI (reference sequence). Trimming removed 8 bases from V and 4 bases from J, with 8 bases in between. The CDR3 runs to 11 residues.

This sequence joins TRBV9 and TRBJ1-1; D not resolved. Between the trimmed V and J ends, which lost 3 bases and 6 bases, there was a span of 12 bases. CDR3 length: 13 amino acids. Germline V gene lookup returns CDR1 SGDLS and CDR2 YYNGEE. The CDR3 DNA sequence: TGTGCCAGCAGCGCCTCCTTACTGTCTGAAGCTTTCTTT. Translation: CASSASLLSEAFF.

This chain uses TRBV29-1 with TRBJ2-7, with D perhaps matching TRBD1 or TRBD2 (5 bases each). The CDR3 spans 16 residues. V was clipped by 5 bases and J by 0 bases, with 20 bases between them. Germline V gene data show CDR1 as SQVTM and CDR2 as ANQGSEA. CDR3 amino acids: CSVSGTEFSSSYEQYF. DNA for the CDR3: TGCAGCGTTTCCGGGACCGAATTTTCAAGCTCCTACGAGCAGTACTTC.

The chain carries TRBV19 and TRBJ1-1, with D uncertain. This CDR3 comprises 15 residues. V lost 1 base and J 4 bases, leaving 13 bases between the germline ends. The germline V gene has CDR1 LNHDA and CDR2 SQIVND (reference sequence). This CDR3 reads CASSIGLGPGTEAFF. For the CDR3, the DNA is TGTGCCAGTAGTATAGGGCTCGGACCGGGCACTGAAGCTTTCTTT. Complete variable domain (other parts from reference TRBV19 and TRBJ1-1): DGGITQSPKYLFRKEGQNVTLSCEQNLNHDAMYWYRQDPGQGLRLIYYSQIVNDFQKGDIAEGYSVSREKKESFPLTVTSAQKNPTAFYLCASSIGLGPGTEAFFGQGTRLTVV.

This clone came up a few times. The chain carries TRBV10-3 and TRBJ2-7; 9 bases fit TRBD1. There are 15 residues in the CDR3. The ends lost 6 bases at V and 0 bases at J; junction bases unmatched: 6. Germline values: CDR1 ENHRY, CDR2 SYGVKD. Here the CDR3 reads CAIRSPGQGSYEQYF. CDR3 in DNA: TGTGCCATCAGGTCACCGGGACAGGGCTCCTACGAGCAGTACTTC.

About this clone: The same CDR3 can be traced to other DNA sequences in this sample. The gene calls are TRBV6-5 and TRBJ2-7; 12 nucleotides align to TRBD2. Germline assignment: CDR1 MNHEY and CDR2 SVGAGI. Trimming at V came to 6 bases and at J to 1 base, leaving 4 bases not matched to a gene. The CDR3 runs 15 residues. The CDR3 region is CASRGGLAGSYEQYF. In DNA form, the CDR3 reads TGTGCCAGCAGGGGAGGACTAGCGGGATCCTACGAGCAGTACTTC.

The chain couples TRBV7-2 to TRBJ2-7, with 7 bases identical to TRBD1. CDR1 is SGHTA, CDR2 FQGNSA, per germline. CDR3 length equals 13 residues. J lost 4 bases, V lost 7 bases, and 7 bases had no gene match. In DNA, the CDR3 is TGTGCCAGCACCAACAGGGGAACTTACGAGCAGTACTTC. Translated, it gives CASTNRGTYEQYF.